Below are 8 T cell receptor beta chains sequenced from a single sample in a study of read filtering for tumor transcriptome and immune sequencing (dated by TCRdb to the early 2020s). TCRdb shows the sequencer as Illumina HiSeq 4000. TCR libraries were constructed from roughly 380 ng RNA using the Immunoverse kit, and molecular barcoded adaptors covering alpha/delta and beta/gamma chains were employed. TCRdb reanalyzed the raw reads on its own, using fastp at Q25 for trimming and MiXCR for clone calling, and kept in-frame beta chains. Each CDR3 protein gets just one entry, which takes the most common genes and DNA from the rows behind it. This sample is represented by about 63,000 distinct CDR3 sequences; 11% to 15% of them were singletons. The ten biggest clones cover approximately 50% of the sample. The sample consisted of a population of CD138-negative cells sorted from bone marrow. This specimen's cell subset or site label, per the study, means: bone marrow mononuclear cells depleted of CD138+ plasma/myeloma cells by negative magnetic selection. The source of these receptors is a donor aged 40 or over with multiple myeloma.

This clonotype was observed at least ten times. One end of the junction is discordant with germline, which a read error may explain. The CDR3 region is CSVEGDGYGYTF. CDR3 DNA: TGCAGCGTCGAAGGGGACGGCTATGGCTACACCTTC. The V call is TRBV29-1, the J call TRBJ1-2; weak D call: TRBD1 (5 bases). CDR1 and CDR2 from the germline V gene are SQVTM and ANQGSEA. The CDR3 sequence is 12 residues long. Full variable domain (missing parts from reference TRBV29-1 and TRBJ1-2): SAVISQKPSRDICQRGTSLTIQCQVDSQVTMMFWYRQQPGQSLTLIATANQGSEATYESGFVIDKFPISRPNLTFSTLTVSNMSPEDSSIYLCSVEGDGYGYTFGSGTRLTVV.

This clonotype was detected only a few times. The chain joins TRBV7-9 to TRBJ2-7; 8 bases are shared with TRBD2. Germline CDR1 is SEHNR and CDR2 is FQNEAQ (reference sequence). V lost 4 bases and J lost 0; bases outside the gene matches: 8. The CDR3 loop spans 16 amino acids. The CDR3 DNA is TGTGCCAGCAGCTCACATAGCGGGGAGGGCTCCTACGAGCAGTACTTC. As protein: CASSSHSGEGSYEQYF.

This clonotype turned up a few times. Given the absence of the conserved phenylalanine or tryptophan at the CDR3 end, a read error is likely. The CDR3 coding sequence is TGTGCCAGCAGCTTCGGACTAGCGCGGAGAACCCACAATGAGCAGTTCCTC. Translated, it gives CASSFGLARRTHNEQFL. The J gene is TRBJ2-1, the V gene TRBV5-5, with 9 positions matching TRBD2. This CDR3 has 17 residues. Unmatched junction bases numbered 11, after V lost 2 bases and J lost 5 bases. Per the germline V gene, CDR1 is SGHKS and CDR2 is YYEKEE (reference sequence).

The rearrangement links TRBV27 to TRBJ2-7; 8 bases line up with TRBD1. The germline V gene has CDR1 MNHEY and CDR2 SMNVEV (reference sequence). The V segment lost 5 bases and the J segment 6 bases; nucleotides outside the gene matches: 15. The CDR3 loop spans 16 amino acids. CDR3 protein: CASSRTTGVMLGEQYF. In DNA form, the CDR3 reads TGTGCCAGCAGTAGAACGACAGGGGTTATGCTTGGCGAGCAGTACTTC.

This clonotype showed up just a few times. One base away lies a much larger clone, so this may be a sequencing read error. The V gene is TRBV10-3, the J gene TRBJ2-1; D is unclear. The CDR3 has 14 residues. Germline V gives CDR1 ENHRY, CDR2 SYGVKD. The DNA for the CDR3 is TGTGCCGTCAGTGCCACGGAGAATATGAATGAGCAGTTCTTC. Protein sequence: CAVSATENMNEQFF.

This clonotype was detected many times. A read error may account for a junction end that differs from germline. The J gene is TRBJ2-5, the V gene TRBV20-1; 9 bases align to TRBD2. Germline CDR1 and CDR2: DFQATT and SNEGSKA (reference sequence). This CDR3 has 14 residues. CDR3: CSARVLAGRETQYF. The CDR3 nucleotides read TGCAGCGCTAGAGTGCTAGCGGGACGAGAGACCCAGTACTTC.

This clonotype turned up a few times. Mismatch with germline at one junction end may stem from a read error. V usage is TRBV28 and J usage is TRBJ2-1; 16 bases agree with TRBD2. The CDR3 consists of 19 residues. Germline V gene lookup returns CDR1 MDHEN and CDR2 SYDVKM. The CDR3 sequence is CASSLLGTSGRGSCNEQFF. The DNA for the CDR3 is TGTGCCAGCAGTTTATTGGGGACTAGCGGGAGGGGTTCCTGCAATGAGCAGTTCTTC.

The chain is built from TRBV30 and TRBJ1-4, with a weak D call TRBD1 (5 bases). Trimming shortened V by 0 bases and J by 4 bases, and 9 bases separated the two germline ends. There are 14 residues in the CDR3. CDR1 is GTSNPN, CDR2 SVGIG, per germline (reference sequence). For the CDR3, the DNA is TGTGCCTGGAGTGTAAGACAGAATAATGAAAAACTGTTTTTT. Its protein product is CAWSVRQNNEKLFF.